These 18 T cell receptor beta chains were sequenced from one sample in a study of shared clonotypes between healthy human individuals (dated by TCRdb to 2018 to 2020). The library came from the immunoSEQ multiplex PCR assay. What TCRdb holds here is the immuneACCESS table cut down to in-frame rearrangements. Part of the clones is not present; checked against another copy, under half of the missing clones reflect an unresolved V gene, and the others are unexplained. In all, the sample holds about 640,000 clones, and more than 70% of those were seen once. Roughly 1.8% of the sample is in the top ten clones. What was sequenced was memory CD4+ T cells sorted from blood. This specimen's cell subset or site label, interpreted: CD45RA-negative fraction. The receptor set was obtained from a woman aged 25 to 39 in good health.

The chain couples TRBV5-1 to TRBJ1-1; weak D call: TRBD1 (6 bases). This CDR3 contains 15 residues. Per germline, CDR1 SGHRS and CDR2 YFSETQ. V dropped 2 bases and J dropped 0 bases, with 11 bases sitting between them. CDR3 DNA sequence: TGCGCCAGCAGCTTTGGTAGGACAGTGAACACTGAAGCTTTCTTT. Its protein product is CASSFGRTVNTEAFF.

Concerning this clone: This specimen includes other DNA sequences encoding the same CDR3. This chain uses TRBV10-1 with TRBJ2-7; D remains ambiguous. Germline V gives CDR1 WNHNN, CDR2 SYGVQD (reference sequence). V was clipped by 0 bases and J by 3 bases, with 6 bases between them. This CDR3 is 13 amino acids long. In DNA form, the CDR3 reads TGCGCCAGCAGTGAGTCTGGGCGCTACGAGCAGTACTTC. Translation gives CASSESGRYEQYF.

This clone was recorded many times. Different DNA sequences within this sample yield the same CDR3. The CDR3 coding sequence is TGTGCCAGCAGTCAGTCGGGAAGCTCCTACAATGAGCAGTTCTTC. Amino acid sequence: CASSQSGSSYNEQFF. The V call is TRBV2, the J call TRBJ2-1; tentative D call: TRBD2 (5 bases). Germline V CDR1 and CDR2: SNHLY, FYNNEI. The V end lost 5 bases, the J end lost 0 bases, and 11 bases lay between the germline ends. The CDR3 contains 15 residues.

The chain recombines TRBV27 with TRBJ2-7, with 8 nucleotides matching TRBD2. CDR1 is MNHEY and CDR2 is SMNVEV in the germline V gene (reference sequence). There are 16 residues in the CDR3. Trimming removed 4 bases from V and 1 base from J; junction bases left unmatched: 9. The CDR3 DNA reads as TGTGCCAGCAGTTCTGACGGACTAGCTGGGTCCTACGAGCAGTACTTC. It translates to CASSSDGLAGSYEQYF.

The chain is built from TRBV5-1 and TRBJ1-4; perhaps TRBD1 as D (5 bases). Trimming removed 4 bases at V and 4 bases at J, with 8 bases between. The CDR3 is made up of 13 amino acids. Germline CDR1 and CDR2: SGHRS and YFSETQ. CDR3 sequence (DNA): TGCGCCAGCAGCCGACAGAATAATGAAAAACTGTTTTTT. It is translated as CASSRQNNEKLFF.

The table lists this clone with a few counts. The CDR3 spells CASSNTPGGGYTF. CDR3 DNA sequence: TGTGCCAGCAGCAATACCCCAGGGGGAGGGTACACCTTC. This chain uses TRBV28 with TRBJ1-2, with TRBD1 identical over 7 bases. Losses at the gene ends were 6 bases for V and 11 bases for J; bases not matched to a gene: 12. CDR3 size: 13 residues. The germline gives CDR1 MDHEN, CDR2 SYDVKM.

The chain is built from TRBV28 and TRBJ1-1, with a weak D call TRBD1 (5 bases). Germline CDR1 and CDR2: MDHEN and SYDVKM. This CDR3 is built from 15 residues. The ends were cut back, 9 bases at V and 0 bases at J, with 17 bases in the middle. CDR3 amino acids: CASYNGATMNTEAFF. In DNA, the CDR3 is TGTGCCAGTTACAACGGGGCAACAATGAACACTGAAGCTTTCTTT.

This chain links TRBV5-1 with TRBJ2-5; tentatively, D is TRBD2 (6 bases). V lost 0 bases, J lost 4 bases, and 10 bases lay in between. In germline, CDR1 is SGHRS, CDR2 YFSETQ. The CDR3 covers 14 residues. The CDR3, as DNA: TGCGCCAGCAGCTTGGAGGGACTTCGAGAGACCCAGTACTTC. Translation: CASSLEGLRETQYF.

The chain combines TRBV5-4 with TRBJ2-7, with D tentatively TRBD2 (6 bases). The CDR3 consists of 15 residues. Germline V gene sequence: CDR1 SGHNT, CDR2 YYREEE (reference sequence). V lost 2 bases and J lost 4, with 16 bases in between. CDR3 protein: CASSLDPAAGYEQYF. For the CDR3, the DNA is TGTGCCAGCAGCTTAGACCCCGCAGCGGGTTACGAGCAGTACTTC.

This chain connects TRBV10-2 to TRBJ2-2; TRBD1 matches 7 bases. CDR1 and CDR2 (germline): WSHSY, SAAADI. The CDR3 consists of 12 residues. The trim removed 7 bases at V and 5 bases at J, leaving 1 base unmatched. The CDR3 nucleotides read TGCGCCAGCAAACAGGGGACCGGGGAGCTGTTTTTT. This gives the protein CASKQGTGELFF.

This chain links TRBV19 with TRBJ2-3; D is unclear. The CDR3 is 14 residues long. Trimming removed 1 base at V and 2 bases at J, with 7 bases between. Germline V gives CDR1 LNHDA, CDR2 SQIVND (reference sequence). For the CDR3, the DNA is TGTGCCAGTAGTATAGGTGCGATCACAGATACGCAGTATTTT. This translates into CASSIGAITDTQYF.

J is TRBJ2-2 and V is TRBV5-1; D perhaps matches TRBD1 (6 bases). The CDR3 covers 16 residues. V was cut by 4 bases and J by 4 bases, with 17 bases left in between. Germline-derived CDR1 and CDR2 are SGHRS and YFSETQ. Here the CDR3 DNA reads TGCGCCAGCAGCCCCTTTTCGACAGGCCCCACCGGGGAGCTGTTTTTT. Translation gives CASSPFSTGPTGELFF. Looking up the rest from reference TRBV5-1 and TRBJ2-2 gives the full variable domain: KAGVTQTPRYLIKTRGQQVTLSCSPISGHRSVSWYQQTPGQGLQFLFEYFSETQRNKGNFPGRFSGRQFSNSRSEMNVSTLELGDSALYLCASSPFSTGPTGELFFGEGSRLTVL.

V is TRBV18 and J is TRBJ2-2; no firm D call. The germline V gene encodes CDR1 KGHSH and CDR2 LQKENI. This CDR3 region has 17 residues. Trimming shortened V by 3 bases and J by 0 bases, and 14 bases separated the two germline ends. CDR3 amino acids: CASSPQSGPSNTGELFF. The CDR3 DNA reads as TGTGCCAGCTCACCCCAGAGTGGTCCTTCGAACACCGGGGAGCTGTTTTTT.

The chain has TRBV7-2 and TRBJ2-2; D is ambiguous. Germline V lookup: CDR1 SGHTA, CDR2 FQGNSA. Trimming stripped 1 base from V and 4 bases from J, with 7 bases between. The CDR3 totals 14 residues. This CDR3 reads CASSLVWVTGELFF. The CDR3 nucleotides are TGTGCCAGCAGCTTAGTTTGGGTCACCGGGGAGCTGTTTTTT.

The rearrangement uses TRBV2 and TRBJ2-5; 9 bases line up with TRBD1. CDR3 size: 14 residues. Looked up from germline, CDR1 is SNHLY and CDR2 is FYNNEI. The trim removed 7 bases at V and 5 bases at J, leaving 8 bases unmatched. The CDR3 nucleotides read TGTGCCAGCACGGGCGGGACAGGGTTTGAGACCCAGTACTTC. Translating gives CASTGGTGFETQYF.

This clone was picked up a small number of times. The same CDR3 is also encoded by other DNA sequences in this sample. This chain joins TRBV10-3 and TRBJ2-7; unclear D gene. Looked up from germline, CDR1 is ENHRY and CDR2 is SYGVKD. This CDR3 contains 12 residues. Trimming took off 5 bases at V and 0 bases at J, with 5 bases between the two ends. As DNA, the CDR3 is TGTGCCATCAGTACCCCCTCCTACGAGCAGTACTTC. It is translated as CAISTPSYEQYF.

This clone has ten or more counts. The rearrangement links TRBV9 to TRBJ2-7; D may match TRBD1 or TRBD2 (5 bases each). V dropped 3 bases and J dropped 7 bases, with 14 bases sitting between them. CDR3 length: 13 residues. Germline CDR1 and CDR2: SGDLS and YYNGEE. The CDR3 protein is CASSAKYWGEQYF. CDR3 in DNA: TGTGCCAGCAGCGCGAAATATTGGGGGGAGCAGTACTTC.

V usage is TRBV4-1 and J usage is TRBJ2-6; the D is unclear. CDR1 and CDR2 from the germline V gene are MGHRA and YSYEKL. Trimming pared 3 bases from V and 0 bases from J, leaving 9 bases between. The CDR3 covers 16 residues. CDR3 protein: CASSQGSSSGANVLTF. CDR3 DNA sequence: TGCGCCAGCAGCCAGGGGTCCAGCTCTGGGGCCAACGTCCTGACTTTC.